These T cell receptor beta chains were read from a single sample in a study of blood T cell repertoires in COVID-19. Sequencing used immunoSEQ multiplex PCR; TCRdb keeps in-frame clones, though not all of them. The data contain some 72,000 clones, 86% of them singletons. The sample consisted of peripheral blood. These receptors were collected from a man aged 45 to 65 with active or convalescent COVID-19. Both conserved end residues are part of each CDR3. The order of the fields is clone size, J gene, D gene, V gene, CDR3 protein, CDR3 DNA. The D gene is left open where the match is weak. Rows give clone size only sometimes, using once, few, many, or a class for an expanded clone.

>.|TRBJ2-3|TRBD2|TRBV7-9
CASSLAGGGQDTQYF
TGTGCCAGCAGCTTGGCCGGGGGGGGCCAAGATACGCAGTATTTT
>.|TRBJ2-6|.|TRBV28
CASSLQGGGANVLTF
TGTGCCAGCAGTTTACAAGGAGGTGGGGCCAACGTCCTGACTTTC
>once|TRBJ1-4|.|TRBV28
CASSSGLNEKLFF
TGTGCCAGCAGTTCAGGGTTAAATGAAAAACTGTTTTTT
>.|TRBJ2-7|TRBD1|TRBV6-6
CASSPRQGASYEQYF
TGTGCCAGCAGTCCCAGACAGGGAGCGTCCTACGAGCAGTACTTC
>.|TRBJ1-6|TRBD1|TRBV28
CASRQGAYSPLHF
TGTGCCAGCAGACAGGGGGCATATTCACCCCTCCACTTT
>.|TRBJ2-5|.|TRBV14
CASSQARGFRETQYF
TGTGCCAGCAGCCAAGCCAGGGGATTTCGCGAGACCCAGTACTTC
>once|TRBJ1-4|TRBD1|TRBV7-9
CASISTGGREKLFF
TGTGCCAGCATCTCCACAGGGGGCAGGGAAAAACTGTTTTTT
>once|TRBJ2-7|.|TRBV7-2
CASSFDQGPYEQYF
TGTGCCAGCAGCTTCGATCAGGGGCCCTACGAGCAGTACTTC
>.|TRBJ2-1|TRBD2|TRBV6-2/TRBV6-3
CASSLERGTYNEQFF
TGTGCCAGCAGTTTGGAGCGGGGGACGTACAATGAGCAGTTCTTC
>.|TRBJ1-6|.|TRBV6-5
CASSLTLNSPLHF
TGTGCCAGCAGCCTAACTTTAAATTCACCCCTCCACTTT
>.|TRBJ2-3|TRBD1|TRBV5-1
CASSSPTGFTDTQYF
TGCGCCAGCAGCTCCCCGACAGGGTTCACAGATACGCAGTATTTT
>.|TRBJ1-6|.|TRBV2
CASSEGTPNNSPLHF
TGTGCCAGCAGTGAAGGGACACCCAATAATTCACCCCTCCACTTT
>.|TRBJ2-1|.|TRBV18
CASSQAQGSNNEQFF
TGTGCCAGCTCACAAGCACAGGGATCGAACAATGAGCAGTTCTTC
>.|TRBJ2-5|.|TRBV6-5
CASRYRGGHETQYF
TGTGCCAGCAGGTACAGGGGAGGCCACGAGACCCAGTACTTC
>once|TRBJ1-5|TRBD1|TRBV6-2/TRBV6-3
CASSYLSTGVRNQPQHF
TGTGCCAGCAGTTACCTATCCACAGGGGTTCGCAATCAGCCCCAGCATTTT
>.|TRBJ1-2|TRBD1|TRBV3-1/TRBV3-2
CASSQRSTGYTHGYTF
TGTGCCAGCAGCCAACGCTCGACAGGGTATACTCATGGCTACACCTTC
>.|TRBJ2-7|TRBD1|TRBV14
CASSQLTGYEYEQYF
TGTGCCAGCAGCCAATTGACAGGGTACGAGTACGAGCAGTACTTC
>many|TRBJ1-2|.|TRBV5-5
CASSLSGHAYGYTF
TGTGCCAGCAGCTTATCAGGTCATGCCTATGGCTACACCTTC
>.|TRBJ1-6|.|TRBV28
CASSFSVSPLHF
TGTGCCAGCAGTTTTAGCGTTTCACCCCTCCACTTT
>.|TRBJ1-2|TRBD1|TRBV28
CASSLSGTGANYGYTF
TGTGCCAGCAGTTTATCCGGGACAGGGGCTAACTATGGCTACACCTTC
>.|TRBJ2-7|.|TRBV5-6
CASSLRPAGSYEQYF
TGTGCCAGCAGCTTGAGACCTGCAGGGTCCTACGAGCAGTACTTC
>.|TRBJ1-1|TRBD1|TRBV5-1
CASSSGTGSVRTEAFF
TGCGCCAGCAGCTCCGGGACAGGGAGTGTTAGGACTGAAGCTTTCTTT